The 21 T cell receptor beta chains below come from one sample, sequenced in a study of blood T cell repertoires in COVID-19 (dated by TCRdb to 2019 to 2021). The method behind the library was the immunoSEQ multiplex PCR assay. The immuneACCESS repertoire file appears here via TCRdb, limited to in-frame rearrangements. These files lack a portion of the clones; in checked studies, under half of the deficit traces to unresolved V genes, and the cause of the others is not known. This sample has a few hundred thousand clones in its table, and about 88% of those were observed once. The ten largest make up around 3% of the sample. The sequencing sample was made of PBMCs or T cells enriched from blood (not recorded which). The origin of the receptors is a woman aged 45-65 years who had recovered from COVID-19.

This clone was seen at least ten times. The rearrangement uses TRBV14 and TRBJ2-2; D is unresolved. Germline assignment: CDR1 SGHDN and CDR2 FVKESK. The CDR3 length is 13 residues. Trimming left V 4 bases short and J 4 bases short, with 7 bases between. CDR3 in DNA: TGTGCCAGCAGCCGGCAAACCACCGGGGAGCTGTTTTTT. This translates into CASSRQTTGELFF.

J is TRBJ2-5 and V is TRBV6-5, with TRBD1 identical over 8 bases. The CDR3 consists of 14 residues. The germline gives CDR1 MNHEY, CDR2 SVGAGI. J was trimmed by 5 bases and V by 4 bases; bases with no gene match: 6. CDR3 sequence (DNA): TGTGCCAGCAGTTCGGACAGGGTCAGGGAGACCCAGTACTTC. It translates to CASSSDRVRETQYF.

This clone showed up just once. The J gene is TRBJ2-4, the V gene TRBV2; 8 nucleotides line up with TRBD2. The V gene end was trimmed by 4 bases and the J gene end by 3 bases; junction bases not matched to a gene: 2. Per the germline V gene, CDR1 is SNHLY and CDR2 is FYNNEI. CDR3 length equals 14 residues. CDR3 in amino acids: CASSGSGSKNIQYF. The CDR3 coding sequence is TGTGCCAGCAGTGGAAGCGGGAGCAAAAACATTCAGTACTTC.

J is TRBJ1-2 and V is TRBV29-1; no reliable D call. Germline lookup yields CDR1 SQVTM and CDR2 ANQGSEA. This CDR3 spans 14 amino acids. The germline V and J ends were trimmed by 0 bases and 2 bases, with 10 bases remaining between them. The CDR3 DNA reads TGCAGCGTTGAAGACGAACAGTCCAACTATGGCTACACCTTC. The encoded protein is CSVEDEQSNYGYTF. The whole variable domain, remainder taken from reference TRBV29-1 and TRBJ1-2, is SAVISQKPSRDICQRGTSLTIQCQVDSQVTMMFWYRQQPGQSLTLIATANQGSEATYESGFVIDKFPISRPNLTFSTLTVSNMSPEDSSIYLCSVEDEQSNYGYTFGSGTRLTVV.

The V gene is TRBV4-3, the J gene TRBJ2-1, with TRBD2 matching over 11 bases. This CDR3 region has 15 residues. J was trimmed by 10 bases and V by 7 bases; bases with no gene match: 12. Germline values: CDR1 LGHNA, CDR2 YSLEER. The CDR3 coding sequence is TGCGCCAGCAACCCAGGGGTAGCGGGAGGGAGCGAGCAGTTCTTC. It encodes CASNPGVAGGSEQFF.

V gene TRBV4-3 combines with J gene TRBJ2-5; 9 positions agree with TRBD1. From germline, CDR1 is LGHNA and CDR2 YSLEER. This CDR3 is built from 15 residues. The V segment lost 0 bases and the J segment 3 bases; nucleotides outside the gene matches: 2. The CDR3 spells CASSQERQGEETQYF. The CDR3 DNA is TGCGCCAGCAGCCAAGAGAGACAGGGGGAAGAGACCCAGTACTTC.

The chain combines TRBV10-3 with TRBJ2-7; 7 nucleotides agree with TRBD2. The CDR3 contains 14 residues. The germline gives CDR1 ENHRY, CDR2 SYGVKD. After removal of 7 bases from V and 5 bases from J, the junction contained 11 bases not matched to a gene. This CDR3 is CAITPTSSAHEQYF. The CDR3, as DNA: TGTGCCATCACCCCGACTAGCAGTGCCCACGAGCAGTACTTC.

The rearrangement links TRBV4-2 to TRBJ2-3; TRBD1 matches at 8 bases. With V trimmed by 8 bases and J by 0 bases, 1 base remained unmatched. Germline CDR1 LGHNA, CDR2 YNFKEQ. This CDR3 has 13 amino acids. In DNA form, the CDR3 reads TGTGCCAGCCGGGACAGGAGCACAGATACGCAGTATTTT. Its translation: CASRDRSTDTQYF.

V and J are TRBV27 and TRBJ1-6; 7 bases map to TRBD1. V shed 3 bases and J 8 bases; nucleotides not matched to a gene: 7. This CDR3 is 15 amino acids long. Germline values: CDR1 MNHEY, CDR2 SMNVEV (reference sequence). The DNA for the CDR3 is TGTGCCAGCAGTTTTCGTACCAGGGGGGATTCACCCCTCCACTTT. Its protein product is CASSFRTRGDSPLHF.

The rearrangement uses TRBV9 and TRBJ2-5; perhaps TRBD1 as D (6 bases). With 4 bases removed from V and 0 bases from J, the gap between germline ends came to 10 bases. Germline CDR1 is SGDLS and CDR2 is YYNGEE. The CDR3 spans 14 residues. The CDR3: CASSPDSHQETQYF. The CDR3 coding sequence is TGTGCCAGCAGCCCGGACAGCCACCAAGAGACCCAGTACTTC.

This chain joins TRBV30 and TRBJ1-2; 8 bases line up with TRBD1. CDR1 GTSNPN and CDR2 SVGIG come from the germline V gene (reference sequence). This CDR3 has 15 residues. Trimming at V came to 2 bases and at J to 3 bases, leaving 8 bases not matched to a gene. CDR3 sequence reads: CAWSPGQGTDYGYTF. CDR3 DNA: TGTGCCTGGAGTCCCGGACAGGGAACGGACTATGGCTACACCTTC.

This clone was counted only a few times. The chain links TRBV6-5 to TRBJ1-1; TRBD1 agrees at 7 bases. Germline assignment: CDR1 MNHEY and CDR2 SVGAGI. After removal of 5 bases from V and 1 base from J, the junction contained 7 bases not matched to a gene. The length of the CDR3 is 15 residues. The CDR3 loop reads CASSPWGQQNTEAFF. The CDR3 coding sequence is TGTGCCAGCAGTCCCTGGGGACAGCAGAACACTGAAGCTTTCTTT.

This CDR3 is CASSQDLRSTNEKLFF. CDR3 in DNA: TGCGCCAGCAGCCAAGATCTACGGTCAACTAATGAAAAACTGTTTTTT. The chain joins TRBV4-1 to TRBJ1-4; D unclear. The CDR3 has 16 residues. CDR1 MGHRA and CDR2 YSYEKL come from the germline V gene. Trimming cost V 0 bases and J 0 bases, with 8 bases left between them.

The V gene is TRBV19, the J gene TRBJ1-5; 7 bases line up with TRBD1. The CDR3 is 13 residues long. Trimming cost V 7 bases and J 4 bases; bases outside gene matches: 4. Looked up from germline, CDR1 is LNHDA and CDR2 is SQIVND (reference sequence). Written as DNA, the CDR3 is TGTGCCAGTACGGGACAGTTAAATCAGCCCCAGCATTTT. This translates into CASTGQLNQPQHF.

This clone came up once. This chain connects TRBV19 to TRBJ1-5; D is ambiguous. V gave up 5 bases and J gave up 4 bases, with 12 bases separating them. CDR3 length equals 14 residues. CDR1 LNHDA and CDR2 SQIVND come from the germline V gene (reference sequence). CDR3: CASSARSGNQPQHF. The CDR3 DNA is TGTGCCAGTAGTGCCCGGTCGGGTAATCAGCCCCAGCATTTT.

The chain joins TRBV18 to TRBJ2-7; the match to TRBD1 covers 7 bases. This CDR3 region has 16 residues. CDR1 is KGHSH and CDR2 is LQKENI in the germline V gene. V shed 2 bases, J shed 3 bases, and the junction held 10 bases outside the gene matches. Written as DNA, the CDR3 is TGTGCCAGCTCACCAGGGGGAACAGGGGACGGCTACGAGCAGTACTTC. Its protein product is CASSPGGTGDGYEQYF.

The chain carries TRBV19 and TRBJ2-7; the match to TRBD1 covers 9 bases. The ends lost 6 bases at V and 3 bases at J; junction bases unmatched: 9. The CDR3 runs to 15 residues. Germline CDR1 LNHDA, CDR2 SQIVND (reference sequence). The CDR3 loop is CASRSGTGKVYEQYF. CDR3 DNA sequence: TGTGCCAGTAGGTCGGGGACAGGGAAAGTCTACGAGCAGTACTTC.

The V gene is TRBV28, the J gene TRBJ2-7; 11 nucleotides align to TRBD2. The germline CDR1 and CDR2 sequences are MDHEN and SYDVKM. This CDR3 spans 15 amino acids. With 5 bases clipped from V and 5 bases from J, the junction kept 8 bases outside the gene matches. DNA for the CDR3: TGTGCCAGCAGTCCGCAACTAGCGGGAGTCGACGAGCAGTACTTC. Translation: CASSPQLAGVDEQYF.

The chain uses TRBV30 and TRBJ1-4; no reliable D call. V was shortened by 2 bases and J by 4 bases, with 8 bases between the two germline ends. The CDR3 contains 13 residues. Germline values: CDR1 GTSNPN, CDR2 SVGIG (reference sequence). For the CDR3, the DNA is TGTGCCTGGAGTTTACAGTTTAATGAAAAACTGTTTTTT. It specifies CAWSLQFNEKLFF.

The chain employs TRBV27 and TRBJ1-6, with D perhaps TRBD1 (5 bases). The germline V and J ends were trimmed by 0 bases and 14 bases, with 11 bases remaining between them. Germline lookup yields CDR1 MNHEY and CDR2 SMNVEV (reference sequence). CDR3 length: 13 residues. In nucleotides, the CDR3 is TGTGCCAGCAGTTTATCGATGGGGGGAACCCTCCACTTT. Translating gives CASSLSMGGTLHF.

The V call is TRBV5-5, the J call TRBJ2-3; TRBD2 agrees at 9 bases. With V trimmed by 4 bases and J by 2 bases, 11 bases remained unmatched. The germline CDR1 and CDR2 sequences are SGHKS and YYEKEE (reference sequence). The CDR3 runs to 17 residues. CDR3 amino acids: CASSPFPGTSLTDTQYF. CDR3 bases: TGTGCCAGCAGCCCATTCCCCGGGACTAGCCTCACAGATACGCAGTATTTT.